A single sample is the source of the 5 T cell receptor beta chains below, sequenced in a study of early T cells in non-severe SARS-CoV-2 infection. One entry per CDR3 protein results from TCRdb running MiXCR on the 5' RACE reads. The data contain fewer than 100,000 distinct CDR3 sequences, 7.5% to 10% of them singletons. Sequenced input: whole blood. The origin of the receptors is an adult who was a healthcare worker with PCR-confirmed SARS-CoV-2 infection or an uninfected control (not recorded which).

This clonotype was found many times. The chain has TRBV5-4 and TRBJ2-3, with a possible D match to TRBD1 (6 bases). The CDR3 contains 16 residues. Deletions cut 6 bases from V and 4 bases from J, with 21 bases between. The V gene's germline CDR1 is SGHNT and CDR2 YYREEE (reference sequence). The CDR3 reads CASTTPGTQVADTQYF. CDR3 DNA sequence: TGTGCCAGCACCACCCCTGGGACACAGGTAGCAGATACGCAGTATTTT.

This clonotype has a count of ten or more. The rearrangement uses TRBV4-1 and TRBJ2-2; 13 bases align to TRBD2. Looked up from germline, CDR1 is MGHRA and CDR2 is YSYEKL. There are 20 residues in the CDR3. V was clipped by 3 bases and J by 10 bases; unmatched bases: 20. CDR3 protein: CASSHSLAGGLPGLGSELFF. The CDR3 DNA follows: TGCGCCAGCAGCCATTCACTAGCGGGAGGGCTTCCGGGCTTGGGATCGGAGCTGTTTTTT.

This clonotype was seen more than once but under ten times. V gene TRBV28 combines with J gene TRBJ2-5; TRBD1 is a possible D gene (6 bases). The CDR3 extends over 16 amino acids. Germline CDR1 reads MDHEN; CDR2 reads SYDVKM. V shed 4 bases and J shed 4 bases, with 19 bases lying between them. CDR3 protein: CASSSYGTGFLETQYF. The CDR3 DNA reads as TGTGCCAGCAGTTCTTACGGTACAGGGTTTCTAGAGACCCAGTACTTC.

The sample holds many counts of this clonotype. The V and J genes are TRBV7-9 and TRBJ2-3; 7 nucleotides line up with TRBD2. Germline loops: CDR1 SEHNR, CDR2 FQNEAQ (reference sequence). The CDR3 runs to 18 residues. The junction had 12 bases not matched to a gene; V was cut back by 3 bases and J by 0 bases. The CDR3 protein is CASSFAEWLGGSTDTQYF. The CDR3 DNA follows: TGTGCCAGCAGCTTCGCCGAATGGCTCGGGGGGAGCACAGATACGCAGTATTTT.

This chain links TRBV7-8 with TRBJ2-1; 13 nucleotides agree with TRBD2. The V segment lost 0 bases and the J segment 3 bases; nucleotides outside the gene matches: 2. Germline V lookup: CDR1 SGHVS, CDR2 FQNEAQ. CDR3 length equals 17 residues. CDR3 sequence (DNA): TGTGCCAGCAGCTTAGCTGGACTAGCGGGAGTCTACAATGAGCAGTTCTTC. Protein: CASSLAGLAGVYNEQFF. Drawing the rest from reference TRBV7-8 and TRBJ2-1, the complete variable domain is GAGVSQSPRYKVAKRGQDVALRCDPISGHVSLFWYQQALGQGPEFLTYFQNEAQLDKSGLPSDRFFAERPEGSVSTLKIQRTQQEDSAVYLCASSLAGLAGVYNEQFFGPGTRLTVL.